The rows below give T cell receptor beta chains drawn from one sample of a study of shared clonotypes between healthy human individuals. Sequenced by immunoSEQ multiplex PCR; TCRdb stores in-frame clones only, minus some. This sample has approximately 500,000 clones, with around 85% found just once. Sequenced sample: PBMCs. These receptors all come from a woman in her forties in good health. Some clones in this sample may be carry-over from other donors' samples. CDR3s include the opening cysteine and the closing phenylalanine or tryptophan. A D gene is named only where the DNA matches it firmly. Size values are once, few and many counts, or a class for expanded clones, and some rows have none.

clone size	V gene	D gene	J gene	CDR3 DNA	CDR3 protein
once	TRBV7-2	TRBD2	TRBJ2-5	TGTGCCAGCAGCTTAGCTGGCGGGAGCGTCCAAGAGACCCAGTACTTC	CASSLAGGSVQETQYF
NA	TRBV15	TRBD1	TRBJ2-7	TGTGCCACGGACAGGGTCTTCTACGAGCAGTACTTC	CATDRVFYEQYF
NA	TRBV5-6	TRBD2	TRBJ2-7	TGTGCCAGCAGCTTACTAGCGGGGGACTCCTACGAGCAGTACTTC	CASSLLAGDSYEQYF
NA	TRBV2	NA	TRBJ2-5	TGTGCCAGCAGTGTCCAGGATCGGGAGACCCAGTACTTC	CASSVQDRETQYF
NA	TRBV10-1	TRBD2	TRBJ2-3	TGCGCCAGCAGTGACCAGCGGGAGGGTGGAGATACGCAGTATTTT	CASSDQREGGDTQYF
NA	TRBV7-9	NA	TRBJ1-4	TGTGCCAGCAGCTCACTACAGGGTACTAATGAAAAACTGTTTTTT	CASSSLQGTNEKLFF
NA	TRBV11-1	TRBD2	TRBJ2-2	TGTGCCAGCAGCTTAATGGGACTAGCGGCCACCGGGGAGCTGTTTTTT	CASSLMGLAATGELFF
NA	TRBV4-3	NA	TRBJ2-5	TGCGCCAGCAGCCAAGATATCGAGACAAGGGAAGAGACCCAGTACTTC	CASSQDIETREETQYF
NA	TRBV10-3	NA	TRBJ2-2	TGTGCCATCAGTGCCAAGAGCGGGCAGACCGGGGAGCTGTTTTTT	CAISAKSGQTGELFF
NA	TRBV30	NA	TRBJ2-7	TGTGCCTGGACTGTAATGAGGGATGGCGAGCAGTACTTC	CAWTVMRDGEQYF
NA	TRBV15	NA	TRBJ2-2	TGTGCCACCAGCAGAGTAAGGTCGAGCACCGGGGAGCTGTTTTTT	CATSRVRSSTGELFF
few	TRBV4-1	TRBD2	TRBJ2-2	TGCGCCAGCAGCGGACATATAGCGGGAGGTTTGCCCGGGGAGCTGTTTTTT	CASSGHIAGGLPGELFF
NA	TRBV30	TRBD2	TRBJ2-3	TGTGCCTGGAGGCGACTAGCGGGAGAGGTAGATACGCAGTATTTT	CAWRRLAGEVDTQYF
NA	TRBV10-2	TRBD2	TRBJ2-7	TGCGCCAGCAGTGACCCCGCGGGAGCTACCTACGAGCAGTACTTC	CASSDPAGATYEQYF
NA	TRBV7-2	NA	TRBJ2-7	TGTGCCAGCAGCCACAATTGGGGGGCCCACGAGCAGTACTTC	CASSHNWGAHEQYF
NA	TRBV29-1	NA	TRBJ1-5	TGTAGCGTTAGAGAGCAATATAGCAATCAGCCCCAGCATTTT	CSVREQYSNQPQHF
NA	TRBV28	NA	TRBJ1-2	TGTGCCAGCAGTTTAGGCGGGGAGTATGGCTACACCTTC	CASSLGGEYGYTF
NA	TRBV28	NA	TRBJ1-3	TGTGCCAGCATTCGGGGTGGGGTCGGAAACACCATATATTTT	CASIRGGVGNTIYF
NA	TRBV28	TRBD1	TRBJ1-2	TGTGCCAGCAACAAGCACGGGACAGCGGTTAACTATGGCTACACCTTC	CASNKHGTAVNYGYTF
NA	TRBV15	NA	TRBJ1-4	TGTGCCACCAGCAGCCGGATTACAACTAATGAAAAACTGTTTTTT	CATSSRITTNEKLFF
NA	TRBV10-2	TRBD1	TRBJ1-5	TGCGCCAGCAGTCACCGGGACAGGGGTAATCAGCCCCAGCATTTT	CASSHRDRGNQPQHF
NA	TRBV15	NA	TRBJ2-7	TGTGCCACCAGCAGAGACCCCCCCTACGAGCAGTACTTC	CATSRDPPYEQYF
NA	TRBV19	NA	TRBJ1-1	TGTGCCAGTAGTAAAAAATCACAGGGAACGTCTGAAGCTTTCTTT	CASSKKSQGTSEAFF
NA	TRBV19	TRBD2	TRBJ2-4	TGTGCCAGTAGTACCAGCGGGACTAGCGGGAGGAAAAACATTCAGTACTTC	CASSTSGTSGRKNIQYF
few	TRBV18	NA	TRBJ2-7	TGTGCCAGCTCACCCCTAGTGGCCTTCTCCTACGAGCAGTACTTC	CASSPLVAFSYEQYF
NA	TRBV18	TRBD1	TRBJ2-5	TGTGCCAGCTCACCGGCTACAGGGGAAGAGACCCAGTACTTC	CASSPATGEETQYF
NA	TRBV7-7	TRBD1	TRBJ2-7	TGTGCTAGCAGCAAACCGGGACAGGGCCACGAGCAGTACTTC	CASSKPGQGHEQYF
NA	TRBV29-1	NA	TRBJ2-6	TGCAGCGTTGAAACCTCTGGGGCCAACGTCCTGACTTTC	CSVETSGANVLTF
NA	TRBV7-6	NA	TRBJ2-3	TGTGCCAGCAGCGCCCGACCCGCAGATACGCAGTATTTT	CASSARPADTQYF
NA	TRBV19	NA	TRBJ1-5	TGTGCCAGTAGCCCCCTTGACCTTAGCAATCAGCCCCAGCATTTT	CASSPLDLSNQPQHF
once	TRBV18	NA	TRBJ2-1	TGTGCCAGCTCTTGGACTAACTACAATGAGCAGTTCTTC	CASSWTNYNEQFF
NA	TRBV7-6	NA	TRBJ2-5	TGTGCCAGCAGCCCCCGGAAAGCGGTGACACAAGAGACCCAGTACTTC	CASSPRKAVTQETQYF
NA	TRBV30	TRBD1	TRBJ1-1	TGTGCCTGGAGTGTAAAGGGGGCAGGTACTGAAGCTTTCTTT	CAWSVKGAGTEAFF
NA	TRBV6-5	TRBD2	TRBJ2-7	TGTGCCAGCAGTTATGGGGTGGGGGGGAGCTCCTACGAGCAGTACTTC	CASSYGVGGSSYEQYF
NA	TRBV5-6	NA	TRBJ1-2	TGTGCCAGCAGCTCTGCCCGGGGGGGCTATGGCTACACCTTC	CASSSARGGYGYTF
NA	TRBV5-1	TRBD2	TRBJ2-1	TGCGCCAGCAGCTTCGGACTAGCGGGAGGGAGCTACAATGAGCAGTTCTTC	CASSFGLAGGSYNEQFF
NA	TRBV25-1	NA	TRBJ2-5	TGTGCCAGCAGTGAATGGGAAGAGACCCAGTACTTC	CASSEWEETQYF
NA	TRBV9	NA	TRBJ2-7	TGTGCCAGCAGCCCACAGCAGGGGAGTTACGAGCAGTACTTC	CASSPQQGSYEQYF
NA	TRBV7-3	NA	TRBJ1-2	TGTGCCAGCAGCTTAAACGCTCAAGGGAACTATGGCTACACCTTC	CASSLNAQGNYGYTF
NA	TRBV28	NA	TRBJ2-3	TGTGCCAGCAGGGGGGGACAAGATAAGGTATTTCCTAGCACAGATACGCAGTATTTT	CASRGGQDKVFPSTDTQYF
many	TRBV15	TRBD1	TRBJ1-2	TGTGCCACCAGCAGAGGGACAGGGGCGGGTGGCTACACCTTC	CATSRGTGAGGYTF
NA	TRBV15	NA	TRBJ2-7	TGTGCCACCAGCAGAGGACAGCCCGATTCCTACGAGCAGTACTTC	CATSRGQPDSYEQYF
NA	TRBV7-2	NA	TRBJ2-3	TGTGCCAGCAGCTTTGGGGGAATGAGCACAGATACGCAGTATTTT	CASSFGGMSTDTQYF
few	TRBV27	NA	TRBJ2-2	TGTGCCAGCAGTTCCCACCGCACCGGGGAGCTGTTTTTT	CASSSHRTGELFF
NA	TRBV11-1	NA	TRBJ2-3	TGTGCCAGCAGCTTACGTGAGGGCGCTAGCACAGATACGCAGTATTTT	CASSLREGASTDTQYF
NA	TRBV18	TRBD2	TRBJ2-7	TGTGCCAGCTCACCACCGGGAGGGATGACCTACGAGCAGTACTTC	CASSPPGGMTYEQYF
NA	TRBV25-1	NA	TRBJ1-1	TGTGCCAGCAGTGATTACAGAAACACTGAAGCTTTCTTT	CASSDYRNTEAFF
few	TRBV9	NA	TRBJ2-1	TGTGCCAGCAGCGTAGGAAGCGGATACAATGAGCAGTTCTTC	CASSVGSGYNEQFF
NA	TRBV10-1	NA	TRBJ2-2	TGCGCCAGCAGTGATTACGGGAGGAACACCGGGGAGCTGTTTTTT	CASSDYGRNTGELFF
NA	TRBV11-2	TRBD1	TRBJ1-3	TGTGCCAGCAGCACAGGGGTTACCGGAAACACCATATATTTT	CASSTGVTGNTIYF
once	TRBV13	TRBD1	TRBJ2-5	TGTGCCAGCAGCCCGGGACAGGGTTTCCAAGAGACCCAGTACTTC	CASSPGQGFQETQYF
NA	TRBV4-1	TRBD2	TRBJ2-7	TGCGCCAGCAGCGGACGGACTAGCGGGAGCCTCTACGAGCAGTACTTC	CASSGRTSGSLYEQYF